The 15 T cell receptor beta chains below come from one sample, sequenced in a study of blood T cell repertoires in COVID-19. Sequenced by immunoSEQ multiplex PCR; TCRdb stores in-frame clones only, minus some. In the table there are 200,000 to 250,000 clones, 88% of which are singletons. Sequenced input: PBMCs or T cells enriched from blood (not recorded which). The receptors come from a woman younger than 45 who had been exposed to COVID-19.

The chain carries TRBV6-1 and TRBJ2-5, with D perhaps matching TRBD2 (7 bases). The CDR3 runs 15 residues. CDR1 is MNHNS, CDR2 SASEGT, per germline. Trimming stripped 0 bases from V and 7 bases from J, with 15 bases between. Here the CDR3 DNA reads TGTGCCAGCAGTGAAGCCGCGGGGGCCGAGGGGACCCAGTACTTC. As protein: CASSEAAGAEGTQYF.

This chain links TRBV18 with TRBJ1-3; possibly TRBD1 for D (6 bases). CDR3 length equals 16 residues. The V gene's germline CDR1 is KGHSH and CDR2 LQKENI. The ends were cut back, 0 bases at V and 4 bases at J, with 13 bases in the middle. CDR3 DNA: TGTGCCAGCTCACCACCCGCGGGGGCGTACGGAAACACCATATATTTT. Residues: CASSPPAGAYGNTIYF.

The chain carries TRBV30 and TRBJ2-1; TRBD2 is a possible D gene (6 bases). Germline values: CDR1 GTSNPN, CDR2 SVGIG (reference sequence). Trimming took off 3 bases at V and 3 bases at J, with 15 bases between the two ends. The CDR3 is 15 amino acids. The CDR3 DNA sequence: TGTGCCTGGAGCCCGAGGCGGGGACGCTACAATGAGCAGTTCTTC. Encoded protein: CAWSPRRGRYNEQFF.

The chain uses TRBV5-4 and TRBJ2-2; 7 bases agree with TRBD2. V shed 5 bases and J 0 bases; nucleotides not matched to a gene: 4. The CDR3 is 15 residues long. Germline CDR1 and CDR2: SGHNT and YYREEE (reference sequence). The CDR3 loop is CASSFTSANTGELFF. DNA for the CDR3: TGTGCCAGCAGTTTCACTAGCGCGAACACCGGGGAGCTGTTTTTT.

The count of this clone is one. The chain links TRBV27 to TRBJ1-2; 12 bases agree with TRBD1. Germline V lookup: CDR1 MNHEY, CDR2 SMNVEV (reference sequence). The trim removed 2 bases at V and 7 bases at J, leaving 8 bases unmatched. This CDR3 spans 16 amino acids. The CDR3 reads CASSLRVGQGASGYTF. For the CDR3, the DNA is TGTGCCAGCAGTTTAAGAGTGGGACAGGGGGCGTCTGGCTACACCTTC.

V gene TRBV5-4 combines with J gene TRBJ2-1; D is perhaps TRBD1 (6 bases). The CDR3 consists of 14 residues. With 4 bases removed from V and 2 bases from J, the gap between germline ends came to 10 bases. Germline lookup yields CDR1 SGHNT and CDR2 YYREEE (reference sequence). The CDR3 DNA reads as TGTGCCAGCAGCAGGCAGGGGCCCTACAATGAGCAGTTCTTC. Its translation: CASSRQGPYNEQFF.

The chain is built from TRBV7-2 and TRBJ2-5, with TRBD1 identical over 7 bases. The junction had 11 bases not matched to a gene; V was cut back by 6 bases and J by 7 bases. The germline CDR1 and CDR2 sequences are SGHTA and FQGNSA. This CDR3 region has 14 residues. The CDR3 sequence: CASSLGGGSRTQYF. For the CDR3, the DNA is TGTGCCAGCAGTCTAGGGGGCGGGTCGAGGACCCAGTACTTC.

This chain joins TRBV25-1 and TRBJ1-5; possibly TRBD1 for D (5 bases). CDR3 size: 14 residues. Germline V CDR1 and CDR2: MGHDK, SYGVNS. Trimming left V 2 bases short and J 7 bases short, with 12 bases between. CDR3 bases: TGTGCCAGCAGTGAACTAGGGGCCGGGCAGCCCCAGCATTTT. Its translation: CASSELGAGQPQHF. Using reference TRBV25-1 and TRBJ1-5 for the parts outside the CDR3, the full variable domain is EADIYQTPRYLVIGTGKKITLECSQTMGHDKMYWYQQDPGMELHLIHYSYGVNSTEKGDLSSESTVSRIRTEHFPLTLESARPSHTSQYLCASSELGAGQPQHFGDGTRLSIL.

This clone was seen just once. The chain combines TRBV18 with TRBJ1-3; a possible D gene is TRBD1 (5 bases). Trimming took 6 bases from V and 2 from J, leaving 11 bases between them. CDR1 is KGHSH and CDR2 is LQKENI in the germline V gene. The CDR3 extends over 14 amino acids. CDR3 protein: CASSRDSAGNTIYF. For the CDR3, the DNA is TGTGCCAGCTCGCGGGACTCCGCTGGAAACACCATATATTTT.

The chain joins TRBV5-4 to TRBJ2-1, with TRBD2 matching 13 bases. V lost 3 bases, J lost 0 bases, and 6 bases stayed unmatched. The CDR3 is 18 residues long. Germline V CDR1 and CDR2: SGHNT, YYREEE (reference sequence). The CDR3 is CASSYGTSGTASYNEQFF. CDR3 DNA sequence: TGTGCCAGCAGCTACGGGACTAGCGGGACCGCCTCCTACAATGAGCAGTTCTTC.

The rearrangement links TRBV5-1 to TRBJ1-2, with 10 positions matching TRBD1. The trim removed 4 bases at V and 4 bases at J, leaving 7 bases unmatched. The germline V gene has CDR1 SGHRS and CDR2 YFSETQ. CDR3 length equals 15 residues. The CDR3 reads CASSRGTGDPYGYTF. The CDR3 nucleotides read TGCGCCAGCAGCAGGGGGACAGGGGACCCCTATGGCTACACCTTC.

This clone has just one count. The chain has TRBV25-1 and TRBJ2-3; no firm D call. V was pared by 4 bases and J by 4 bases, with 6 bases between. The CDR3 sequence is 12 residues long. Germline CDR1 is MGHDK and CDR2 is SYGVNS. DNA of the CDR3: TGTGCCAGCAGTGCGGCGGCAGATACGCAGTATTTT. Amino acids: CASSAAADTQYF. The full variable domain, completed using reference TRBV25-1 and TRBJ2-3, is EADIYQTPRYLVIGTGKKITLECSQTMGHDKMYWYQQDPGMELHLIHYSYGVNSTEKGDLSSESTVSRIRTEHFPLTLESARPSHTSQYLCASSAAADTQYFGPGTRLTVL.

The CDR3 DNA reads as TGTGCCAGCAGCGTAGTTGTCCCATCCACCCCCCAGGAGACCCAGTACTTC. Protein product: CASSVVVPSTPQETQYF. This sequence joins TRBV9 and TRBJ2-5; the D is unclear. V lost 0 bases and J 5 bases, leaving 20 bases between the germline ends. The CDR3 runs 17 residues. In germline, CDR1 is SGDLS, CDR2 YYNGEE.

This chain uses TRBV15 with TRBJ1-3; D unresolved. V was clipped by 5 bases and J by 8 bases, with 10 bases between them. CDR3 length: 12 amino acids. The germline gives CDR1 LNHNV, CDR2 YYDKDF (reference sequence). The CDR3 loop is CATSGPVDTIYF. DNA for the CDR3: TGTGCCACCAGCGGCCCAGTGGACACCATATATTTT.

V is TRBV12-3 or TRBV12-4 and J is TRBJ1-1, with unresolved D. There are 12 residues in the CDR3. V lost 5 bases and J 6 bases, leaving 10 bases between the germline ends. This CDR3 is CASSNRRAEAFF. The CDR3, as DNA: TGTGCCAGCAGTAACAGAAGAGCTGAAGCTTTCTTT.